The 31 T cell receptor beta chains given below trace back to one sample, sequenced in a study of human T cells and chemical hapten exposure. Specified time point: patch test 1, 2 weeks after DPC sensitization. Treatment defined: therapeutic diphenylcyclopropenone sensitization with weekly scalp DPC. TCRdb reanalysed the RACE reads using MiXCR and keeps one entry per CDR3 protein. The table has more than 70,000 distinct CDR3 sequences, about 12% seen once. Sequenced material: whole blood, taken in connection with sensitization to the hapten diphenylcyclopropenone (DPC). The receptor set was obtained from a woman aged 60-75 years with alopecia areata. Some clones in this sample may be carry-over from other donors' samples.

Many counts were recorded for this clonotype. This CDR3 is CASSPPGLAPADTQYF. CDR3 nucleotide sequence: TGTGCCAGCTCACCACCGGGACTAGCGCCAGCAGATACGCAGTATTTT. V and J are TRBV18 and TRBJ2-3; the match to TRBD2 covers 10 bases. Germline V gene lookup returns CDR1 KGHSH and CDR2 LQKENI. With 0 bases clipped from V and 4 bases from J, the junction kept 4 bases outside the gene matches. The CDR3 totals 16 residues.

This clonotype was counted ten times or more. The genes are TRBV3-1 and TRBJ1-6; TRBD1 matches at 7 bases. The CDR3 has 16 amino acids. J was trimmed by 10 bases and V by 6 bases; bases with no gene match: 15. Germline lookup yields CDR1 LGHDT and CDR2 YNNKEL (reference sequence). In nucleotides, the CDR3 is TGTGCCAGCAGGCCGCGTATTACAGGGGACGGGTCACCCCTCCACTTT. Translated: CASRPRITGDGSPLHF.

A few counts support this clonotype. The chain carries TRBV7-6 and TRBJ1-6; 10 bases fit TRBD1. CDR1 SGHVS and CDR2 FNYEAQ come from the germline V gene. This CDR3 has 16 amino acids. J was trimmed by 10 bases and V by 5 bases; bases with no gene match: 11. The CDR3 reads CASSRTGQGFGSPLHF. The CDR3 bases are TGTGCCAGCAGCCGGACGGGACAGGGGTTCGGATCACCCCTCCACTTT.

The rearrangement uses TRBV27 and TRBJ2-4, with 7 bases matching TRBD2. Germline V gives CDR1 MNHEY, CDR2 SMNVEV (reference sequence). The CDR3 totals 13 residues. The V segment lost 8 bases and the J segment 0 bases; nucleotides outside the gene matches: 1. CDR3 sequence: CASGRVAKNIQYF. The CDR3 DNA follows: TGTGCCAGCGGGAGGGTAGCCAAAAACATTCAGTACTTC.

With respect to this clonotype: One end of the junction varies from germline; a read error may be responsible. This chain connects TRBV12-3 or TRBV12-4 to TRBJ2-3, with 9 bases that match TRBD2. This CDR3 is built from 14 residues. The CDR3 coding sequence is TGTGCCAGCAGCATTAGCGGGGGCACAGATACTCAGTATTTT. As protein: CASSISGGTDTQYF.

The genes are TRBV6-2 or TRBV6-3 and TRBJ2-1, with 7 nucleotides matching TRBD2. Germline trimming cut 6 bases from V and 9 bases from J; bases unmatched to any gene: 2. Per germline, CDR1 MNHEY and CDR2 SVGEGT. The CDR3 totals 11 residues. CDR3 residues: CASRWGGEQFF. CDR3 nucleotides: TGTGCCAGCAGGTGGGGGGGTGAGCAGTTCTTC.

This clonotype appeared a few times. In nucleotides, the CDR3 is TGTGCCAGCAGCCCCGATCGAATTACGCAGTATTTT. It codes for CASSPDRITQYF. This chain uses TRBV11-3 with TRBJ2-3, with D uncertain. The CDR3 runs 12 residues. The germline V and J ends were trimmed by 5 bases and 8 bases, with 11 bases remaining between them. CDR1 and CDR2 (germline): SGHNT, YENEEA.

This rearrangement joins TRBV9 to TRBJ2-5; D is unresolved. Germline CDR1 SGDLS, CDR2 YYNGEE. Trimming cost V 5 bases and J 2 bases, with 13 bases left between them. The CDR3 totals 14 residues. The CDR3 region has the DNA TGTGCCAGCAGTCCGGGTCAGATGCAAGAGACCCAGTACTTC. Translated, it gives CASSPGQMQETQYF.

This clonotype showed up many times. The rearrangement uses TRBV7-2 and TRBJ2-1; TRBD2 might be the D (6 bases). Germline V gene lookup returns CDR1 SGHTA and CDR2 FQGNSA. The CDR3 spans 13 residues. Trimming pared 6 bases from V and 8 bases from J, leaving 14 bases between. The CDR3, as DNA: TGTGCCAGCAGACCCACTAGCTTCGATGAGCAGTTCTTC. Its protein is CASRPTSFDEQFF.

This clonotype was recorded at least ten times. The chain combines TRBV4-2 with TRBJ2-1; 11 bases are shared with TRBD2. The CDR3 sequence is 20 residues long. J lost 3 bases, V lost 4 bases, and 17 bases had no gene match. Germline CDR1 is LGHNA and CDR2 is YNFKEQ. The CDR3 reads CASSPLAGTSGQDFYNEQFF. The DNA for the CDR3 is TGTGCCAGCAGCCCCCTCGCCGGGACTAGCGGACAGGACTTCTACAATGAGCAGTTCTTC.

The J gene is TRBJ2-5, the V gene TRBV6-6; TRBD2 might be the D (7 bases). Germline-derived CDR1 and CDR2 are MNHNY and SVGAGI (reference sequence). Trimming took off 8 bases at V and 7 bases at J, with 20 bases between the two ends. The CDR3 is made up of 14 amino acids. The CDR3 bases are TGTGCCAGCTGTGACGGGGGGCCTTATGGGACCCAGTACTTC. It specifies CASCDGGPYGTQYF.

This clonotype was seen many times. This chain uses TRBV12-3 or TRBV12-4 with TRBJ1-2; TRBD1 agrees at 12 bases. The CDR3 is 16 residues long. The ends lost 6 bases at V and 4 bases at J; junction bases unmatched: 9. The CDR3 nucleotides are TGTGCCAGCAGCTCCGGGACAGGGGGCGCGTTCTATGGCTACACCTTC. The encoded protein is CASSSGTGGAFYGYTF.

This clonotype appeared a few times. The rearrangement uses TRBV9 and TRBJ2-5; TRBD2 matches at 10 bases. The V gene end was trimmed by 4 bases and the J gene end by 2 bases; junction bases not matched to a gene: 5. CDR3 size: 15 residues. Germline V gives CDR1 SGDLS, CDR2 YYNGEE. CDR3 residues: CASSYSGGPQETQYF. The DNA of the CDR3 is TGTGCCAGCAGCTATAGCGGGGGGCCACAAGAGACCCAGTACTTC.

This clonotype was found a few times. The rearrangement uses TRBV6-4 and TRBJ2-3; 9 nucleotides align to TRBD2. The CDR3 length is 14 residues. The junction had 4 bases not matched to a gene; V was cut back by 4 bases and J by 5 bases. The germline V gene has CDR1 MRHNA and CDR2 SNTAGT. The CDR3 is CASSAAGGQDTQYF. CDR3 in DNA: TGTGCCAGCAGTGCTGCGGGGGGGCAAGATACGCAGTATTTT.

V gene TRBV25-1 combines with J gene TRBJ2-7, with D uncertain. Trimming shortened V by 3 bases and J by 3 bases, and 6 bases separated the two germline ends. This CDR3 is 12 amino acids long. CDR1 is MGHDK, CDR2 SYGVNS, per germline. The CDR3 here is CASSDNSYEQYF. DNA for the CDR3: TGTGCCAGCAGTGACAACAGCTACGAGCAGTACTTC.

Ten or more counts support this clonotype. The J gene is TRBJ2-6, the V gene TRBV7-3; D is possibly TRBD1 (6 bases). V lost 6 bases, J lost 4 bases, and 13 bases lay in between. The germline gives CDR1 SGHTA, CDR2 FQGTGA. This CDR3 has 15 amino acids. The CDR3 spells CASSPTGYGANVLTF. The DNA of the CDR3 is TGTGCCAGCAGTCCCACAGGGTACGGGGCCAACGTCCTGACTTTC.

The CDR3 is CASTGDRGAPNQPQHF. CDR3 nucleotide sequence: TGTGCCAGCACCGGAGACAGGGGCGCCCCCAATCAGCCCCAGCATTTT. The chain recombines TRBV6-2 or TRBV6-3 with TRBJ1-5; 8 positions match TRBD1. The J segment lost 3 bases and the V segment lost 7 bases, leaving 11 bases of the junction unmatched. CDR3 length: 16 residues. Germline CDR1 and CDR2: MNHEY and SVGEGT.

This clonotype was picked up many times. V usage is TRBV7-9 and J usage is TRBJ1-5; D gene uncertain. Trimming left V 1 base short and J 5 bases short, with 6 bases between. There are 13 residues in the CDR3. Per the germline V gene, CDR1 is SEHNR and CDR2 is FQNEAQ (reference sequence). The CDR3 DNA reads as TGTGCCAGCAGCTTAGGGGGAGATCAGCCCCAGCATTTT. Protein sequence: CASSLGGDQPQHF.

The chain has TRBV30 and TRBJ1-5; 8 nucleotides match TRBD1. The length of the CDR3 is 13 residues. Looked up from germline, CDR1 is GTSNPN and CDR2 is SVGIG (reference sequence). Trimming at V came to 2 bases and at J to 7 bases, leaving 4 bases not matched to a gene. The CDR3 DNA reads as TGTGCCTGGAGTCACAGGGGGGAGCAGCCCCAGCATTTT. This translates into CAWSHRGEQPQHF.

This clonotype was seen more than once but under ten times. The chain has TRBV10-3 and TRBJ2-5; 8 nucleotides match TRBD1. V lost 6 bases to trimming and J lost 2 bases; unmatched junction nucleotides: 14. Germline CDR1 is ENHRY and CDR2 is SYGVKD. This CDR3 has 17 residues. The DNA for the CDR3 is TGTGCCATCAGCGGACAGGGCTCCTTACGAAAACAAGAGACCCAGTACTTC. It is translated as CAISGQGSLRKQETQYF.

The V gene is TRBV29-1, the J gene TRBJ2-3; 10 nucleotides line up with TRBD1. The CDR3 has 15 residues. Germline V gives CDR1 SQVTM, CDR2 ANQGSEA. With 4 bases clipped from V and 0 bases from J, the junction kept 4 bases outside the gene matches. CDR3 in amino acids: CSVAGQGTSTDTQYF. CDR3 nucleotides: TGCAGCGTTGCGGGACAGGGGACCAGCACAGATACGCAGTATTTT.

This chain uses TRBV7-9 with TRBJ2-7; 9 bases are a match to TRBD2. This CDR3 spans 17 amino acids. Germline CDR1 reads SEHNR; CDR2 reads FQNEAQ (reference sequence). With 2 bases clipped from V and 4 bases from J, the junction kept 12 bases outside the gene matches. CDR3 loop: CASSLPRGGALTYEQYF. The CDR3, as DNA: TGTGCCAGCAGCTTACCCCGCGGGGGGGCCCTAACGTACGAGCAGTACTTC.

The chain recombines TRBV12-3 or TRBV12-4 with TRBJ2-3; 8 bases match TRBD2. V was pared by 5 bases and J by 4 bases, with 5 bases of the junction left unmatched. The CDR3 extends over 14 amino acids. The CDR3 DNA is TGTGCCAGCAGTCCACCGACTAGCGCAGATACGCAGTATTTT. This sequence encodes CASSPPTSADTQYF.

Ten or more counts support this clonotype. The CDR3 nucleotides read TGCAGCGTTGGACAGGGGAATGAAAAACTGTTTTTT. The encoded protein is CSVGQGNEKLFF. The V gene is TRBV29-1, the J gene TRBJ1-4, with 8 nucleotides matching TRBD1. Trimming cost V 4 bases and J 5 bases; bases outside gene matches: 0. Germline-derived CDR1 and CDR2 are SQVTM and ANQGSEA. This CDR3 has 12 amino acids.

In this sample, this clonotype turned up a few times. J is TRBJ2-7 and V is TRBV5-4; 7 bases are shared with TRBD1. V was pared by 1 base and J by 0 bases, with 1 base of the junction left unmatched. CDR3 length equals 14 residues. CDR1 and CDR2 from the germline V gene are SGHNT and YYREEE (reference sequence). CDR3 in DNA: TGTGCCAGCAGCTTGTGGGACAGCTCCTACGAGCAGTACTTC. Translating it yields CASSLWDSSYEQYF.

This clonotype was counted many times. The CDR3 protein is CSVTGGVDYGYTF. CDR3 sequence (DNA): TGCAGCGTGACAGGGGGCGTAGACTATGGCTACACCTTC. This chain uses TRBV29-1 with TRBJ1-2, with TRBD1 matching 10 bases. Trimming took 6 bases from V and 3 from J; bases not matched to a gene: 4. The CDR3 runs to 13 residues. Germline V gene sequence: CDR1 SQVTM, CDR2 ANQGSEA.

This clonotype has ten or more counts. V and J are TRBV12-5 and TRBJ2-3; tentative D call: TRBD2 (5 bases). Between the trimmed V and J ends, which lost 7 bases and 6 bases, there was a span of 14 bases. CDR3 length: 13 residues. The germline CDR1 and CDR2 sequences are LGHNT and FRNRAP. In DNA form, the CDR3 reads TGTGCTAGTGTCTTGGGAGTCGGGGATACGCAGTATTTT. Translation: CASVLGVGDTQYF. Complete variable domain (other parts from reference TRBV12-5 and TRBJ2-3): DARVTQTPRHKVTEMGQEVTMRCQPILGHNTVFWYRQTMMQGLELLAYFRNRAPLDDSGMPKDRFSAEMPDATLATLKIQPSEPRDSAVYFCASVLGVGDTQYFGPGTRLTVL.

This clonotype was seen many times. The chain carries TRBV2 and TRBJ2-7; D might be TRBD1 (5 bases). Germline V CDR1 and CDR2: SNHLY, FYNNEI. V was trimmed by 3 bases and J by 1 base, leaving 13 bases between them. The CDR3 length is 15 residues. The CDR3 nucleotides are TGTGCCAGCAGTGACCCCAGGGAAGTATCCTACGAGCAGTACTTC. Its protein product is CASSDPREVSYEQYF.

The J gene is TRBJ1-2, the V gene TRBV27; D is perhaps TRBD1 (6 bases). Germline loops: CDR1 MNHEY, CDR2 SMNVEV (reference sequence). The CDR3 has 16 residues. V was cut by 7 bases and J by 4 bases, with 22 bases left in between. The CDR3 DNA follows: TGTGCCAGCAAACTCCCCCCAGCAGGGGCAACCTATGGCTACACCTTC. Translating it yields CASKLPPAGATYGYTF.

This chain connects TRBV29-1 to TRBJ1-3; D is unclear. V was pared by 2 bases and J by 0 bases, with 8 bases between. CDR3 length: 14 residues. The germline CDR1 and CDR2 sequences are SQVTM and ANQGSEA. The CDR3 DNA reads TGCAGCGTTGAACCGGGGTTCTCTGGAAACACCATATATTTT. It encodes CSVEPGFSGNTIYF.

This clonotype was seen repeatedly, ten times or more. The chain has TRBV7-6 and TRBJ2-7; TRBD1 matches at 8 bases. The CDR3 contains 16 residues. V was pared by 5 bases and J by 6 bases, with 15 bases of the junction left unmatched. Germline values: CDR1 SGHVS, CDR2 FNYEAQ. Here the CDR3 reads CASSPGTGTGRGEQYF. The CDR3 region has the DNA TGTGCCAGCAGCCCGGGGACTGGGACAGGCAGGGGCGAGCAGTACTTC.